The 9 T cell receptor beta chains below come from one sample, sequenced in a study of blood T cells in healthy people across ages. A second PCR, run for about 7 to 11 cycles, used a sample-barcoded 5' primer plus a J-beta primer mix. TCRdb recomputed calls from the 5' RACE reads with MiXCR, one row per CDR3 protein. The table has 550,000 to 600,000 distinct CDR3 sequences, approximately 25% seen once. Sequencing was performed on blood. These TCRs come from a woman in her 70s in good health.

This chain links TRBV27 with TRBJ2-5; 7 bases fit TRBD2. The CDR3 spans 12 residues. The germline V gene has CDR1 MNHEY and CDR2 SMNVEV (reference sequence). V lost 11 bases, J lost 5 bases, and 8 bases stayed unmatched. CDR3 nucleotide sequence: TGTGCCGCGGGGGTTTACCGGGAGACCCAGTACTTC. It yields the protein CAAGVYRETQYF.

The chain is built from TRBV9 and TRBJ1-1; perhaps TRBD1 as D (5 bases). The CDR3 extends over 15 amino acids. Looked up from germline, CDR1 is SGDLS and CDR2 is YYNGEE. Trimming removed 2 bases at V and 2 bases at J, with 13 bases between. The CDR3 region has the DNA TGTGCCAGCAGCGTTTCGGGACGGATCAACACTGAAGCTTTCTTT. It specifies CASSVSGRINTEAFF.

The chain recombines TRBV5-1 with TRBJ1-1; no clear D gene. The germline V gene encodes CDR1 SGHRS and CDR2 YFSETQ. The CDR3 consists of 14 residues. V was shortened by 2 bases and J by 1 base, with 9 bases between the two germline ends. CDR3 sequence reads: CASSLLNTNTEAFF. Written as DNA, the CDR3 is TGCGCCAGCAGCTTACTAAACACGAACACTGAAGCTTTCTTT.

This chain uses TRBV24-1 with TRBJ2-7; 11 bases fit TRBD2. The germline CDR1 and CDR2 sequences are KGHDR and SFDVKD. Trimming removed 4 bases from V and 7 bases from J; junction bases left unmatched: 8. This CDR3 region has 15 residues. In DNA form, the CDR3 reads TGTGCCACCAGTGAAGGGACTAGCGGAGCCAGGGAGCAGTACTTC. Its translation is CATSEGTSGAREQYF.

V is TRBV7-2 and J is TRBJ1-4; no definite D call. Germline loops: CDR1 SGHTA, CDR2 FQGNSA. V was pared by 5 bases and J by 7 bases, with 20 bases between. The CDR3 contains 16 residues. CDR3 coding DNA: TGTGCCAGCAGCGGAGGGAGGTCGGGGTCGGGTGAAAAACTGTTTTTT. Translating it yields CASSGGRSGSGEKLFF.

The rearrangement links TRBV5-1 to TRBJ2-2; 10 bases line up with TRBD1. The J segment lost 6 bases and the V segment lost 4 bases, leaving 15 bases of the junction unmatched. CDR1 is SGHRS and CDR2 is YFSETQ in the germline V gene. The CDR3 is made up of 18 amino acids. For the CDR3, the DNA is TGCGCCAGCAGCGCCTTGACAGGGGGCGCGGTTATAGCCGGGGAGCTGTTTTTT. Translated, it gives CASSALTGGAVIAGELFF.

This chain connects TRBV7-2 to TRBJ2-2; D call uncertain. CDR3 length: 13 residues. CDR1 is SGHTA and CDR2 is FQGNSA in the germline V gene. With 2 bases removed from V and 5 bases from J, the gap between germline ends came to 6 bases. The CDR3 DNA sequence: TGTGCCAGCAGCTTATCGAGGACCGGGGAGCTGTTTTTT. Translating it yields CASSLSRTGELFF.

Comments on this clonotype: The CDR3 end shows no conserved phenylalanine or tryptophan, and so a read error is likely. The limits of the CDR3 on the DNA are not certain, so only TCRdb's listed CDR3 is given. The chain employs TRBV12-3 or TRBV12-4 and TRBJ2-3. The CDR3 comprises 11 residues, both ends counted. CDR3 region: CASSRRDTQYS.

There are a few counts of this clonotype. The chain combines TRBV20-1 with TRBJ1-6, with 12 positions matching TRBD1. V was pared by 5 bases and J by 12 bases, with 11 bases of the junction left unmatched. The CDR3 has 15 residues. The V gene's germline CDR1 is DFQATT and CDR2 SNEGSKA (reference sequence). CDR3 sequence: CSALGGQGASGPLHF. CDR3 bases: TGCAGTGCTCTTGGGGGACAGGGGGCATCTGGACCCCTCCACTTT.